Listed below are T cell receptor beta chains from one sample, sequenced in a study of blood T cell repertoires in COVID-19. Clones were sequenced by immunoSEQ multiplex PCR, and TCRdb holds only the in-frame ones, with some missing. Among roughly 100,000 clones listed, 70% to 90% were seen once. The sequenced material came from peripheral blood. The receptors stem from a man aged 35 to 55 with active or convalescent COVID-19. The CDR3 runs from the conserved cysteine through the conserved F or W. A D gene is named only where the DNA matches it firmly. Clone size is not always given. Where it is, it says once, few, many or a class for expanded clones.

len: 13; abundance: NA; j_gene: TRBJ2-7; v_gene: TRBV19; d_gene: NA; CDR3nt: TGTGCCAGTAGTATAGGGGCAGCTTACGAGCAGTACTTC; CDR3aa: CASSIGAAYEQYF
len: 12; abundance: NA; j_gene: TRBJ1-2; v_gene: TRBV6-6; d_gene: NA; CDR3nt: TGTGCCAGCAGCAAAGAAGTCTACGGCTACACCTTC; CDR3aa: CASSKEVYGYTF
len: 14; abundance: few; j_gene: TRBJ1-1; v_gene: TRBV18; d_gene: TRBD1; CDR3nt: TGTGCCAGCTCCCCAGGGGGCTTGGACACTGAAGCTTTCTTT; CDR3aa: CASSPGGLDTEAFF
len: 14; abundance: once; j_gene: TRBJ2-5; v_gene: TRBV6-5; d_gene: TRBD2; CDR3nt: TGTGCCAGCAAGGGCGGGGGGGGGCGAGAGACCCAGTACTTC; CDR3aa: CASKGGGGRETQYF
len: 12; abundance: NA; j_gene: TRBJ2-7; v_gene: TRBV2; d_gene: NA; CDR3nt: TGTGCCAGCAGTCAGAACTCCTACGAGCAGTACTTC; CDR3aa: CASSQNSYEQYF
len: 13; abundance: NA; j_gene: TRBJ2-4; v_gene: TRBV6-5; d_gene: TRBD2; CDR3nt: TGTGCCACCCGGGGGGGCCGCCGCCACATTCAGTACTTC; CDR3aa: CATRGGRRHIQYF
len: 14; abundance: NA; j_gene: TRBJ2-1; v_gene: TRBV3-1/TRBV3-2; d_gene: TRBD1; CDR3nt: TGTGCCAGCAGCCTCCGGGACAGGGACAATGAGCAGTTCTTC; CDR3aa: CASSLRDRDNEQFF
len: 16; abundance: NA; j_gene: TRBJ2-5; v_gene: TRBV21-1; d_gene: NA; CDR3nt: TGTGCCAGCAGCAAAGGTCTAGCGGGGGGTCAAGAGACCCAGTACTTC; CDR3aa: CASSKGLAGGQETQYF
len: 16; abundance: NA; j_gene: TRBJ2-3; v_gene: TRBV11-2; d_gene: NA; CDR3nt: TGTGCCAGCAGCGCACAAACGGGGATTGGTACAGATACGCAGTATTTT; CDR3aa: CASSAQTGIGTDTQYF
len: 17; abundance: NA; j_gene: TRBJ2-2; v_gene: TRBV4-3; d_gene: TRBD1; CDR3nt: TGCGCCAGCAGCCAAGATTCGGACAGGGCGAACACCGGGGAGCTGTTTTTT; CDR3aa: CASSQDSDRANTGELFF
len: 13; abundance: few; j_gene: TRBJ2-7; v_gene: TRBV11-3; d_gene: NA; CDR3nt: TGTGCCAGCAGCCCGGGGAACTCCTACGAGCAGTACTTC; CDR3aa: CASSPGNSYEQYF
len: 14; abundance: NA; j_gene: TRBJ2-1; v_gene: TRBV11-1; d_gene: TRBD2; CDR3nt: TGTGCCAGCAGCACCTCAGCGGGGGAGAATGAGCAGTTCTTC; CDR3aa: CASSTSAGENEQFF
len: 11; abundance: NA; j_gene: TRBJ1-3; v_gene: TRBV7-9; d_gene: NA; CDR3nt: TGTGCCACCCACGGTGGAAACACCATATATTTT; CDR3aa: CATHGGNTIYF
len: 16; abundance: few; j_gene: TRBJ2-2; v_gene: TRBV11-2; d_gene: TRBD2; CDR3nt: TGTGCCAGCAGCTCCCCGGTCGGGGGGTACACCGGGGAGCTGTTTTTT; CDR3aa: CASSSPVGGYTGELFF
len: 15; abundance: once; j_gene: TRBJ1-6; v_gene: TRBV7-9; d_gene: TRBD1; CDR3nt: TGTGCCAGCAGCGGGCCCGGGACAGATAATTCACCCCTCCACTTT; CDR3aa: CASSGPGTDNSPLHF
len: 16; abundance: NA; j_gene: TRBJ2-2; v_gene: TRBV4-2; d_gene: TRBD1; CDR3nt: TGTGCCAGCAGCCAAGTACACAGGGGGCTTTCCGGGGAGCTGTTTTTT; CDR3aa: CASSQVHRGLSGELFF
len: 15; abundance: NA; j_gene: TRBJ1-6; v_gene: TRBV9; d_gene: NA; CDR3nt: TGTGCCAGCAGCGTAGACAGGGTAGGCAATTCACCCCTCCACTTT; CDR3aa: CASSVDRVGNSPLHF
len: 14; abundance: NA; j_gene: TRBJ1-6; v_gene: TRBV28; d_gene: NA; CDR3nt: TGTGCCAGCAGTCTGACAGCGATGGTTTCACCCCTCCACTTT; CDR3aa: CASSLTAMVSPLHF
len: 13; abundance: NA; j_gene: TRBJ1-5; v_gene: TRBV7-9; d_gene: NA; CDR3nt: TGTGCCAGCAGCGATGACAGCTATCAGCCCCAGCATTTT; CDR3aa: CASSDDSYQPQHF
len: 16; abundance: NA; j_gene: TRBJ1-3; v_gene: TRBV4-3; d_gene: TRBD1; CDR3nt: TGCGCCAGCAGCCAAGATCTGACAGGGTGGGGAAACACCATATATTTT; CDR3aa: CASSQDLTGWGNTIYF
len: 15; abundance: NA; j_gene: TRBJ2-7; v_gene: TRBV19; d_gene: NA; CDR3nt: TGTGCCAGTAGTATAGATCTGAGACAGACCTACGAGCAGTACTTC; CDR3aa: CASSIDLRQTYEQYF
len: 12; abundance: NA; j_gene: TRBJ1-1; v_gene: TRBV7-2; d_gene: NA; CDR3nt: TGTGCCACCTCGGGGGGGGACACTGAAGCTTTCTTT; CDR3aa: CATSGGDTEAFF
len: 14; abundance: NA; j_gene: TRBJ2-3; v_gene: TRBV5-8; d_gene: TRBD1; CDR3nt: TGTGCCAGCAGCTTAGGGACAGCTCGCGATACGCAGTATTTT; CDR3aa: CASSLGTARDTQYF
len: 17; abundance: NA; j_gene: TRBJ2-2; v_gene: TRBV5-1; d_gene: NA; CDR3nt: TGCGCCAGCAGCACCCTTCACAGGACAGAGAACACCGGGGAGCTGTTTTTT; CDR3aa: CASSTLHRTENTGELFF
len: 16; abundance: NA; j_gene: TRBJ2-1; v_gene: TRBV24-1; d_gene: NA; CDR3nt: TGTGCCACCAGTGACCCCGGCACAGGGAGTGAAGTTGAGCAGTTCTTC; CDR3aa: CATSDPGTGSEVEQFF
len: 17; abundance: NA; j_gene: TRBJ1-4; v_gene: TRBV7-9; d_gene: TRBD1; CDR3nt: TGTGCCAGCAGCTACCGGACAGGGGCCATCACTAATGAAAAACTGTTTTTT; CDR3aa: CASSYRTGAITNEKLFF
len: 16; abundance: NA; j_gene: TRBJ2-3; v_gene: TRBV9; d_gene: NA; CDR3nt: TGTGCCAGCAGCTTGGGCGGAGGCGCCCCCGCAGATACGCAGTATTTT; CDR3aa: CASSLGGGAPADTQYF
len: 13; abundance: NA; j_gene: TRBJ2-7; v_gene: TRBV10-3; d_gene: TRBD2; CDR3nt: TGTGCCATCACCCCCGGGGGGGCCGACGAGCAGTACTTC; CDR3aa: CAITPGGADEQYF
len: 15; abundance: once; j_gene: TRBJ2-7; v_gene: TRBV5-6; d_gene: NA; CDR3nt: TGTGCCAGCAGCAAAACAGGTCGAAGCTCCTACGAGCAGTACTTC; CDR3aa: CASSKTGRSSYEQYF
len: 15; abundance: many; j_gene: TRBJ1-4; v_gene: TRBV5-1; d_gene: TRBD1; CDR3nt: TGCGCCAGCAGCACACAGGGGGCAACTAATGAAAAACTGTTTTTT; CDR3aa: CASSTQGATNEKLFF
len: 15; abundance: NA; j_gene: TRBJ2-7; v_gene: TRBV18; d_gene: TRBD1; CDR3nt: TGTGCCAGCTCACCAGACCGGGACAGGGGGCCCGAGCAGTACTTC; CDR3aa: CASSPDRDRGPEQYF
len: 13; abundance: NA; j_gene: TRBJ2-7; v_gene: TRBV6-5; d_gene: NA; CDR3nt: TGTGCCTCCTATCGGGACATTCCCTACGAGCAGTACTTC; CDR3aa: CASYRDIPYEQYF
len: 14; abundance: NA; j_gene: TRBJ2-1; v_gene: TRBV5-1; d_gene: TRBD2; CDR3nt: TGCGCCAGCGGGGGGGACCGCTCCTACAATGAGCAGTTCTTC; CDR3aa: CASGGDRSYNEQFF
len: 16; abundance: NA; j_gene: TRBJ1-3; v_gene: TRBV3-1/TRBV3-2; d_gene: NA; CDR3nt: TGTGCCAGCAGCTTCGCAGGGCCAACCTCTGGAAACACCATATATTTT; CDR3aa: CASSFAGPTSGNTIYF
len: 13; abundance: NA; j_gene: TRBJ2-1; v_gene: TRBV24-1; d_gene: NA; CDR3nt: TGTGCCACCAGTGATGGCAGAAACAATGAGCAGTTCTTC; CDR3aa: CATSDGRNNEQFF
len: 15; abundance: NA; j_gene: TRBJ2-3; v_gene: TRBV5-4; d_gene: NA; CDR3nt: TGTGCCAGCAGCTTGGACTTTTCTAGCACAGATACGCAGTATTTT; CDR3aa: CASSLDFSSTDTQYF
len: 15; abundance: NA; j_gene: TRBJ2-1; v_gene: TRBV28; d_gene: NA; CDR3nt: TGTGCCAGCAGTAAACCCCTTCCCCAGGACAATGAGCAGTTCTTC; CDR3aa: CASSKPLPQDNEQFF
len: 15; abundance: NA; j_gene: TRBJ2-4; v_gene: TRBV6-5; d_gene: TRBD2; CDR3nt: TGTGCCAGCAGTCTCGCGGGGACCGGGGGGTCCATTCAGTACTTC; CDR3aa: CASSLAGTGGSIQYF
len: 13; abundance: NA; j_gene: TRBJ2-4; v_gene: TRBV9; d_gene: NA; CDR3nt: TGTGCCAGGCGGGGCATAGCCAAAAACATTCAGTACTTC; CDR3aa: CARRGIAKNIQYF
len: 14; abundance: NA; j_gene: TRBJ2-1; v_gene: TRBV5-1; d_gene: NA; CDR3nt: TGCGCCAGCAGCTTGGTCGGCTCCTACAATGAGCAGTTCTTC; CDR3aa: CASSLVGSYNEQFF
len: 13; abundance: NA; j_gene: TRBJ2-7; v_gene: TRBV3-1/TRBV3-2; d_gene: NA; CDR3nt: TGTGCCAGCAGAAACGACAGATCCTACGAGCAGTACTTC; CDR3aa: CASRNDRSYEQYF
len: 12; abundance: NA; j_gene: TRBJ1-2; v_gene: TRBV6-6; d_gene: NA; CDR3nt: TGTGCCAGCAGTAACAATTACTATGGCTACACCTTC; CDR3aa: CASSNNYYGYTF
len: 18; abundance: NA; j_gene: TRBJ2-1; v_gene: TRBV11-3; d_gene: TRBD2; CDR3nt: TGTGCCAGCAGCCTAGGACTAGCGGGGGGGAGCTCCTACAATGAGCAGTTCTTC; CDR3aa: CASSLGLAGGSSYNEQFF
len: 14; abundance: NA; j_gene: TRBJ2-2; v_gene: TRBV12-5; d_gene: NA; CDR3nt: TGTGCTAGTGGTTTGGTGCTATACACCGGGGAGCTGTTTTTT; CDR3aa: CASGLVLYTGELFF
len: 17; abundance: NA; j_gene: TRBJ2-7; v_gene: TRBV7-2; d_gene: TRBD1; CDR3nt: TGTGCCAGCAGCCGCCCTCTAAGCGACAGGGCCTCCTACGAGCAGTACTTC; CDR3aa: CASSRPLSDRASYEQYF
len: 15; abundance: NA; j_gene: TRBJ2-3; v_gene: TRBV6-4; d_gene: NA; CDR3nt: TGTGCCAGTTTTTTTTGGGGGCGACCCACAGATACGCAGTATTTT; CDR3aa: CASFFWGRPTDTQYF
len: 13; abundance: NA; j_gene: TRBJ1-2; v_gene: TRBV27; d_gene: NA; CDR3nt: TGTGCCAGCAGTTTTACAGGGAGCTATGGCTACACCTTC; CDR3aa: CASSFTGSYGYTF
len: 15; abundance: NA; j_gene: TRBJ2-1; v_gene: TRBV15; d_gene: TRBD1; CDR3nt: TGTGCCACCAGCAGAGGGCAGGGGGCCGGCAATGAGCAGTTCTTC; CDR3aa: CATSRGQGAGNEQFF
len: 15; abundance: NA; j_gene: TRBJ2-3; v_gene: TRBV9; d_gene: NA; CDR3nt: TGTGCCAGCAGCGTAACTAGCCTTCAAGTGGATACGCAGTATTTT; CDR3aa: CASSVTSLQVDTQYF